This note documents a single T cell receptor beta chain sequence. The data originate from a study of OX40 agonist ivuxolimab in advanced cancers. Study-wide background: Subjects had a mean age of about 61 years, with a range of roughly 20 to 79; just over 80% were male.

Profiling relied on immunoSEQ multiplex PCR, and the TCRdb table lists in-frame clones only, not all of them. The top ten clones hold 11% of a sample with approximately 30,000 clones, approximately 80% of them seen once. Baseline was the first blood sampling point, followed by cycle 4 day 1 and cycle 7 day 1. The sequencing here drew on CD4+ or CD8+ T cells sorted from blood, taken in a trial of the OX40 agonist ivuxolimab. The TCR was taken from an adult with an advanced solid tumor such as melanoma, head and neck, liver or kidney cancer.

The CDR3 nucleotides are TGTGCCACCAGCAGAGAGGGACGGGGTCAGCCCCAGCATTTT. It yields the protein CATSREGRGQPQHF. V gene TRBV15 combines with J gene TRBJ1-5; the D gene is possibly TRBD1 (5 bases). The V gene's germline CDR1 is LNHNV and CDR2 YYDKDF (reference sequence). V was clipped by 0 bases and J by 6 bases, with 9 bases between them. CDR3 length: 14 residues.